The 8 T cell receptor beta chains below all came from one sample that was sequenced in a study of T cell responses to AZD1222 COVID-19 vaccine. The protocol was immunoSEQ multiplex PCR, while the TCRdb copy is restricted to in-frame clones and leaves out a portion. The data contain about 97,000 clones, 91% of them seen just once; the ten biggest clones take up around 6.8%. The source material was peripheral blood, sampled on day 0 of AZD1222 vaccination. The receptors stem from an adult in good health.

The gene calls are TRBV19 and TRBJ2-1, with D perhaps matching TRBD2 (6 bases). This CDR3 is 14 amino acids long. Germline V gene sequence: CDR1 LNHDA, CDR2 SQIVND (reference sequence). V was pared by 3 bases and J by 6 bases, with 12 bases between. CDR3 protein: CASSIRGLINEQFF. The CDR3 nucleotides are TGTGCCAGTAGTATCCGGGGACTGATCAATGAGCAGTTCTTC.

The V call is TRBV28, the J call TRBJ2-6; D unresolved. The length of the CDR3 is 15 residues. V dropped 1 base and J dropped 1 base, with 5 bases sitting between them. Germline CDR1 MDHEN, CDR2 SYDVKM. CDR3 sequence (DNA): TGTGCCAGCAGTTTATTGCCTTCTGGGGCCAACGTCCTGACTTTC. This codes for CASSLLPSGANVLTF. Using reference TRBV28 and TRBJ2-6 for the parts outside the CDR3, the full variable domain is DVKVTQSSRYLVKRTGEKVFLECVQDMDHENMFWYRQDPGLGLRLIYFSYDVKMKEKGDIPEGYSVSREKKERFSLILESASTNQTSMYLCASSLLPSGANVLTFGAGSRLTVL.

This clone was found a few times. This rearrangement joins TRBV4-1 to TRBJ1-1; tentatively, D is TRBD1 (5 bases). CDR1 is MGHRA and CDR2 is YSYEKL in the germline V gene. The V gene lost 3 bases and the J gene lost 0 bases, with 11 bases spanning the gap. CDR3 length: 15 amino acids. In nucleotides, the CDR3 is TGCGCCAGCAGCCACACAGGAGCTATGAACACTGAAGCTTTCTTT. Its protein product is CASSHTGAMNTEAFF.

The chain uses TRBV6-5 and TRBJ1-1; unclear D gene. Trimming cost V 2 bases and J 0 bases, with 13 bases left between them. The germline V gene has CDR1 MNHEY and CDR2 SVGAGI. This CDR3 has 16 residues. CDR3 loop: CASSYGRPPMNTEAFF. In nucleotides, the CDR3 is TGTGCCAGCAGTTACGGGAGGCCGCCTATGAACACTGAAGCTTTCTTT.

V gene TRBV5-4 combines with J gene TRBJ1-1; D gene uncertain. CDR1 and CDR2 from the germline V gene are SGHNT and YYREEE (reference sequence). This CDR3 is built from 12 residues. V dropped 4 bases and J dropped 3 bases, with 7 bases sitting between them. The CDR3 sequence: CASSEGYTEAFF. DNA of the CDR3: TGTGCCAGCAGCGAGGGATACACTGAAGCTTTCTTT.

The chain has TRBV30 and TRBJ2-4, with D possibly matching TRBD1 (7 bases). Germline CDR1 reads GTSNPN; CDR2 reads SVGIG (reference sequence). CDR3 size: 13 residues. V lost 2 bases, J lost 10 bases, and 15 bases lay in between. The CDR3 DNA reads TGTGCCTGGAGTATCCCAGGGGGGAGGATTCAGTACTTC. Its translation is CAWSIPGGRIQYF.

The chain employs TRBV5-1 and TRBJ1-1; D is perhaps TRBD1 (5 bases). The germline V gene has CDR1 SGHRS and CDR2 YFSETQ. This CDR3 contains 14 residues. V dropped 0 bases and J dropped 1 base, with 7 bases sitting between them. CDR3 sequence (DNA): TGCGCCAGCAGCTTGGACAGGACGAACACTGAAGCTTTCTTT. It encodes CASSLDRTNTEAFF. The entire variable domain, with the rest obtained from reference TRBV5-1 and TRBJ1-1, is as follows: KAGVTQTPRYLIKTRGQQVTLSCSPISGHRSVSWYQQTPGQGLQFLFEYFSETQRNKGNFPGRFSGRQFSNSRSEMNVSTLELGDSALYLCASSLDRTNTEAFFGQGTRLTVV.

The chain combines TRBV5-1 with TRBJ2-1; D gene uncertain. V lost 9 bases, J lost 0 bases, and 10 bases lay in between. Per germline, CDR1 SGHRS and CDR2 YFSETQ. CDR3 length equals 13 residues. The CDR3 protein is CATSPSSYNEQFF. Written as DNA, the CDR3 is TGCGCCACCTCTCCGAGCTCCTACAATGAGCAGTTCTTC.